These 32 T cell receptor beta chains share one sample of origin, sequenced in a study of CD8 T cells in ankylosing spondylitis. TCRdb reprocessed the 5' RACE reads via MiXCR and lists one record per CDR3 protein. Among roughly 130,000 distinct CDR3 sequences listed, more than 6.5% were seen once. The sample consisted of blood, either unsorted or a sorted T cell fraction (not recorded which). The source of these receptors is a male donor with ankylosing spondylitis or in good health (not recorded which).

The sample holds many counts of this clonotype. The gene calls are TRBV7-2 and TRBJ2-1; TRBD2 matches at 7 bases. Germline CDR1 reads SGHTA; CDR2 reads FQGNSA. Unmatched junction bases numbered 4, after V lost 5 bases and J lost 3 bases. This CDR3 region has 14 residues. CDR3 in DNA: TGTGCCAGCAGCCGGGACTACAACTACAATGAGCAGTTCTTC. This encodes CASSRDYNYNEQFF.

This clonotype was detected ten times or more. The chain couples TRBV20-1 to TRBJ2-3, with D perhaps matching TRBD2 (5 bases). The CDR3 extends over 18 amino acids. Deletions cut 0 bases from V and 0 bases from J, with 19 bases between. The germline V gene has CDR1 DFQATT and CDR2 SNEGSKA (reference sequence). The DNA for the CDR3 is TGCAGTGCTAGAGATCCCCGGGGTGGCGGTGCTAGCACAGATACGCAGTATTTT. Residues: CSARDPRGGGASTDTQYF.

This clonotype was found many times. V and J are TRBV12-3 or TRBV12-4 and TRBJ2-6; D possibly corresponds to TRBD2 (6 bases). CDR3 length: 15 residues. Trimming took off 3 bases at V and 2 bases at J, with 8 bases between the two ends. The CDR3 spells CASSFWGAGANVLTF. DNA of the CDR3: TGTGCCAGCAGTTTCTGGGGGGCTGGGGCCAACGTCCTGACTTTC.

This clonotype was recorded at least ten times. This rearrangement joins TRBV7-9 to TRBJ1-5, with a tentative D call TRBD1 (5 bases). There are 13 residues in the CDR3. The V end was cut by 8 bases, the J end by 4 bases, with 12 bases between. Germline lookup yields CDR1 SEHNR and CDR2 FQNEAQ (reference sequence). This CDR3 is CASAGRTNQPQHF. In nucleotides, the CDR3 is TGTGCCAGCGCTGGCAGGACAAATCAGCCCCAGCATTTT.

The table lists this clonotype with many counts. This chain uses TRBV9 with TRBJ2-1; D is possibly TRBD1 (6 bases). The CDR3 extends over 14 amino acids. The V gene's germline CDR1 is SGDLS and CDR2 YYNGEE. V was cut by 1 base and J by 5 bases, with 10 bases left in between. In DNA form, the CDR3 reads TGTGCCAGCAGCGTACGGACAGCAGACAATGAGCAGTTCTTC. This translates into CASSVRTADNEQFF.

This clonotype was seen at least ten times. The chain is built from TRBV5-5 and TRBJ1-5; tentatively, D is TRBD1 (6 bases). The CDR3 runs to 16 residues. CDR1 and CDR2 from the germline V gene are SGHKS and YYEKEE (reference sequence). V lost 1 base and J 3 bases, leaving 14 bases between the germline ends. DNA for the CDR3: TGTGCCAGCAGCTTGACATCAGGGGCCGTCAATCAGCCCCAGCATTTT. The encoded protein is CASSLTSGAVNQPQHF.

This clonotype showed up many times. The V call is TRBV10-3, the J call TRBJ2-7, with 8 bases that match TRBD2. CDR1 is ENHRY, CDR2 SYGVKD, per germline. The V and J ends lost 5 bases and 5 bases, in that order; junction bases with no gene match: 5. The CDR3 is 13 amino acids. In DNA, the CDR3 is TGTGCCATCAGTAGTAGCGGGGCCCACGAGCAGTACTTC. This gives the protein CAISSSGAHEQYF.

This clonotype was picked up many times. This sequence joins TRBV5-1 and TRBJ2-7; 10 nucleotides align to TRBD1. The CDR3 consists of 15 residues. J gave up 2 bases and V 4 bases, and 6 bases lay outside the gene matches. Per germline, CDR1 SGHRS and CDR2 YFSETQ. The CDR3 DNA follows: TGCGCCAGCAGCACCGGACAGGGGGGACCCTACGAGCAGTACTTC. Protein sequence: CASSTGQGGPYEQYF.

This clonotype was recorded many times. The chain uses TRBV7-9 and TRBJ1-1, with D perhaps matching TRBD1 (6 bases). V lost 2 bases to trimming and J lost 8 bases, with 6 bases between them. The CDR3 spans 11 residues. Germline CDR1 SEHNR, CDR2 FQNEAQ (reference sequence). CDR3: CASSLQGEAFF. CDR3 nucleotides: TGTGCCAGCAGCTTACAGGGGGAAGCTTTCTTT.

This clonotype was seen ten or more times. This chain links TRBV20-1 with TRBJ2-1; D call uncertain. Trimming left V 6 bases short and J 0 bases short, with 9 bases between. The CDR3 has 13 amino acids. CDR1 is DFQATT and CDR2 is SNEGSKA in the germline V gene (reference sequence). DNA of the CDR3: TGCAGTGCACCGGCGCCCTCCTACAATGAGCAGTTCTTC. This encodes CSAPAPSYNEQFF.

Many counts were recorded for this clonotype. The V gene is TRBV6-1, the J gene TRBJ2-3; 8 positions agree with TRBD1. This CDR3 contains 13 residues. V lost 10 bases to trimming and J lost 3 bases; unmatched junction nucleotides: 6. Germline V gene lookup returns CDR1 MNHNS and CDR2 SASEGT. The CDR3 loop is CANPGQATDTQYF. The CDR3 nucleotides are TGTGCCAACCCGGGACAGGCGACAGATACGCAGTATTTT.

This clonotype showed up many times. The chain has TRBV29-1 and TRBJ2-3, with 9 bases fitting TRBD2. V lost 4 bases to trimming and J lost 3 bases; unmatched junction nucleotides: 5. Germline values: CDR1 SQVTM, CDR2 ANQGSEA. There are 14 residues in the CDR3. CDR3 sequence: CSVGGTSSTDTQYF. The DNA of the CDR3 is TGCAGCGTTGGCGGGACTAGCTCAACAGATACGCAGTATTTT.

The sample holds many counts of this clonotype. The V and J genes are TRBV20-1 and TRBJ2-1; 9 positions agree with TRBD1. Germline V CDR1 and CDR2: DFQATT, SNEGSKA (reference sequence). The CDR3 length is 16 residues. V gave up 0 bases and J gave up 2 bases; unmatched junction bases: 5. This chain's CDR3 is CSARDWDRDTYNEQFF. As DNA, the CDR3 is TGCAGTGCTAGAGATTGGGACAGGGACACCTACAATGAGCAGTTCTTC.

In this sample, this clonotype turned up many times. The rearrangement joins TRBV5-1 to TRBJ2-1, with 10 bases identical to TRBD2. CDR3 length equals 16 residues. Germline CDR1 and CDR2: SGHRS and YFSETQ. V was pared by 7 bases and J by 4 bases, with 11 bases of the junction left unmatched. CDR3 in amino acids: CASRTLAGGEYNEQFF. CDR3 bases: TGCGCCAGCCGTACATTAGCGGGGGGCGAATACAATGAGCAGTTCTTC.

About this clonotype: This could be a read error, since a much larger clone is one nucleotide away. The V call is TRBV5-1, the J call TRBJ2-1; TRBD2 matches 10 bases. The germline CDR1 and CDR2 sequences are SGHRS and YFSETQ. This CDR3 spans 16 amino acids. In DNA form, the CDR3 reads TGCGGCAGCAGCCCGCTAGCGGGAGAGGGGGGCAATGAGCAGTTCTTC. It is translated as CGSSPLAGEGGNEQFF.

This chain's CDR3 is CASSLRPRGNTGEIFF. Written as DNA, the CDR3 is TGTGCCAGCAGCCTAAGGCCGCGGGGGAACACCGGGGAGATATTTTTT. The chain links TRBV7-2 to TRBJ2-2, with 7 bases fitting TRBD2. Germline values: CDR1 SGHTA, CDR2 FQGNSA. This CDR3 comprises 16 residues. V gave up 5 bases and J gave up 17 bases; unmatched junction bases: 23.

In its sample, this clonotype was seen many times. The chain employs TRBV12-5 and TRBJ2-7; maybe TRBD1 (5 bases). The V gene lost 1 base and the J gene lost 3 bases, with 16 bases spanning the gap. CDR1 and CDR2 from the germline V gene are LGHNT and FRNRAP. CDR3 size: 16 residues. CDR3 sequence reads: CASGLESVGRDYEQYF. CDR3 nucleotides: TGTGCTAGTGGTTTGGAAAGTGTGGGCAGGGACTACGAGCAGTACTTC.

The chain couples TRBV7-9 to TRBJ2-3; D is uncertain. The CDR3 runs to 16 residues. Germline CDR1 and CDR2: SEHNR and FQNEAQ (reference sequence). Between the trimmed V and J ends, which lost 8 bases and 1 base, there was a span of 19 bases. In DNA, the CDR3 is TGTGCCAGCGGCCCTGGGCTCCACGGCGGCACAGATACGCAGTATTTT. Translated, it gives CASGPGLHGGTDTQYF.

Ten or more counts support this clonotype. J is TRBJ1-5 and V is TRBV5-1; 10 bases align to TRBD1. This CDR3 comprises 15 residues. V was clipped by 5 bases and J by 2 bases; unmatched bases: 4. Germline V gives CDR1 SGHRS, CDR2 YFSETQ. This CDR3 is CASSRDRGRNQPQHF. The CDR3 bases are TGCGCCAGCAGTCGGGACAGGGGCCGCAATCAGCCCCAGCATTTT.

The chain uses TRBV7-9 and TRBJ1-1, with 9 bases aligning to TRBD1. There are 15 residues in the CDR3. The germline V gene encodes CDR1 SEHNR and CDR2 FQNEAQ (reference sequence). Trimming removed 5 bases from V and 5 bases from J; junction bases left unmatched: 9. The CDR3 DNA follows: TGTGCCAGCAGCCGGAATAGACAGGGGGGGACTGAAGCTTTCTTT. This sequence encodes CASSRNRQGGTEAFF.

The chain is built from TRBV4-1 and TRBJ2-1, with 7 bases aligning to TRBD2. V gave up 4 bases and J gave up 6 bases; unmatched junction bases: 9. This CDR3 contains 15 residues. Germline CDR1 MGHRA, CDR2 YSYEKL. CDR3 region: CASSRSGDRGNEQFF. The CDR3 nucleotides are TGCGCCAGCAGCCGGAGCGGGGACCGGGGCAATGAGCAGTTCTTC.

This clonotype has ten or more counts. The chain carries TRBV5-1 and TRBJ2-3; 9 bases are shared with TRBD2. The J segment lost 4 bases and the V segment lost 4 bases, leaving 16 bases of the junction unmatched. Looked up from germline, CDR1 is SGHRS and CDR2 is YFSETQ. The CDR3 consists of 18 residues. The CDR3 sequence is CASSLAGGRASVADTQYF. The CDR3, as DNA: TGCGCCAGCAGCCTCGCTGGCGGGAGGGCAAGCGTGGCAGATACGCAGTATTTT.

This clonotype appeared many times. This sequence joins TRBV12-3 or TRBV12-4 and TRBJ2-7, with D maybe TRBD1 (6 bases). The V end lost 7 bases, the J end lost 4 bases, and 17 bases lay between the germline ends. This CDR3 comprises 14 residues. The DNA for the CDR3 is TGTGCCAGCACCAGGGGATCGGGAACTTACGAGCAGTACTTC. Translating it yields CASTRGSGTYEQYF.

The V call is TRBV10-3, the J call TRBJ2-1; D is unclear. The CDR3 runs 11 residues. Germline V lookup: CDR1 ENHRY, CDR2 SYGVKD. Between the trimmed V and J ends, which lost 3 bases and 8 bases, there was a span of 5 bases. CDR3 sequence: CAISDIDEQFF. CDR3 sequence (DNA): TGTGCCATCAGTGATATCGATGAGCAGTTCTTC.

This clonotype was seen at least ten times. J is TRBJ2-1 and V is TRBV20-1, with TRBD2 identical over 15 bases. Germline trimming cut 5 bases from V and 10 bases from J; bases unmatched to any gene: 6. CDR3 size: 14 residues. Germline CDR1 and CDR2: DFQATT and SNEGSKA (reference sequence). CDR3 coding DNA: TGCAGTGCTGGGGGACTAGCGGGAGGAGAGGAGCAGTTCTTC. It translates to CSAGGLAGGEEQFF.

This clonotype was detected ten times or more. V is TRBV5-1 and J is TRBJ2-7; 10 bases agree with TRBD2. Germline V gives CDR1 SGHRS, CDR2 YFSETQ. CDR3 size: 15 residues. Losses at the gene ends were 1 base for V and 2 bases for J; bases not matched to a gene: 3. Here the CDR3 reads CASSLQREGPYEQYF. CDR3 DNA: TGCGCCAGCAGCTTGCAGCGGGAGGGTCCCTACGAGCAGTACTTC.

The chain links TRBV14 to TRBJ2-7, with TRBD1 matching 7 bases. Germline trimming cut 6 bases from V and 0 bases from J; bases unmatched to any gene: 5. Germline V gene sequence: CDR1 SGHDN, CDR2 FVKESK. The CDR3 loop spans 14 amino acids. CDR3 sequence (DNA): TGTGCCAGCAGGTCAGGGACAGACTCCTACGAGCAGTACTTC. Translated: CASRSGTDSYEQYF.

This clonotype was found many times. The chain joins TRBV29-1 to TRBJ2-7; D possibly corresponds to TRBD1 (5 bases). V was cut by 4 bases and J by 5 bases, with 9 bases left in between. Germline-derived CDR1 and CDR2 are SQVTM and ANQGSEA. This CDR3 comprises 11 residues. The CDR3 is CSVAPGNEQYF. The CDR3 nucleotides read TGCAGCGTTGCCCCAGGGAACGAGCAGTACTTC.

This clonotype was detected ten times or more. The V call is TRBV7-8, the J call TRBJ1-4, with 9 bases identical to TRBD1. The ends lost 8 bases at V and 6 bases at J; junction bases unmatched: 1. Germline V CDR1 and CDR2: SGHVS, FQNEAQ. This CDR3 region has 12 residues. In DNA form, the CDR3 reads TGTGCCAGCGGACAGGGGTATGAAAAACTGTTTTTT. It translates to CASGQGYEKLFF.

This clonotype was detected many times. V and J are TRBV9 and TRBJ1-5, with a weak D call TRBD1 (6 bases). Germline V gene data show CDR1 as SGDLS and CDR2 as YYNGEE. This CDR3 has 15 residues. Trimming stripped 0 bases from V and 5 bases from J, with 12 bases between. Here the CDR3 DNA reads TGTGCCAGCAGCGTAGCGGGGGGGCCTGATCAGCCCCAGCATTTT. It codes for CASSVAGGPDQPQHF.

This clonotype appeared a few times. V and J are TRBV20-1 and TRBJ2-3; possibly TRBD1 for D (6 bases). The CDR3 is made up of 15 amino acids. The germline gives CDR1 DFQATT, CDR2 SNEGSKA (reference sequence). V dropped 6 bases and J dropped 2 bases, with 18 bases sitting between them. CDR3 loop: CSAVTGYRATDTQYF. CDR3 DNA: TGCAGTGCAGTTACAGGGTATAGGGCCACAGATACGCAGTATTTT.

This clonotype was picked up many times. The chain combines TRBV3-1 with TRBJ1-5; D is unclear. Germline V CDR1 and CDR2: LGHDT, YNNKEL (reference sequence). This CDR3 spans 13 amino acids. Trimming shortened V by 4 bases and J by 4 bases, and 8 bases separated the two germline ends. CDR3 DNA: TGTGCCAGCAGCCTAACACCAAATCAGCCCCAGCATTTT. Residues: CASSLTPNQPQHF.